The source of this T cell receptor beta chain is a study of cytomegalovirus exposure and HLA in healthy donors. Primers included in the PCR were 60 Vbeta and 13 Jbeta primers. Original data processing: Some 10 million of about 88 million unique TCR beta chains were shared, per a later count. Produced via immunoSEQ multiplex PCR; TCRdb's table is partial and in-frame only. The DNA gave D and trimming, while V, J and clone size come from that table. The sample shows 100,000 to 150,000 clones, around 72% of them seen only once. A remark on this clone: The antigen remains unidentified.

The CDR3 covers 15 residues. Germline CDR1 reads MNHNS; CDR2 reads SASEGT. J gave up 5 bases and V 2 bases, and 5 bases lay outside the gene matches. Regarding the study as a whole: Links to common viral pathogens appeared, in a later analysis, for several of the most significant clusters. Most subjects had HLA-A and HLA-B alleles reportedly predicted accurately by TCR beta sequences. Testing in vitro showed a few CMV-associated chains specific for CMV antigens.

Specimen: PBMCs. The V and J genes are TRBV6-1 and TRBJ1-2, with 10 positions matching TRBD1. The receptor was derived from a human donor in good health. Here the CDR3 reads CASSETGQGLYGYTF. In DNA form, the CDR3 reads TGTGCCAGCAGTGAAACGGGACAGGGGCTATATGGCTACACCTTC.